These 2 T cell receptor beta chains were sequenced from one sample in a study of T cells after yellow fever vaccination. TCRdb re-called the 5' RACE reads with MiXCR, one entry per CDR3 protein. The table lists hundreds of thousands of distinct CDR3 sequences, approximately 13% of them singletons. The material sequenced was PBMCs, taken on the day of the yellow fever booster vaccination. The receptors were sampled from a man aged 25-40 years who received the YFV17D yellow fever vaccine.

This clonotype appeared a few times. One end of the junction fails to match germline, which may point to a read error. V and J are TRBV12-3 or TRBV12-4 and TRBJ2-1; D could derive from TRBD1 or TRBD2 (5 bases each). The CDR3 extends over 11 amino acids. The CDR3 region is CASSTGGVEIF. The CDR3 region has the DNA TGTGCCAGCAGTACAGGAGGTGTAGAGATCTTC.

The DNA of the CDR3 is TGTGCCAGCAATGGCTACACCTTC. Encoded protein: CASNGYTF. The chain is built from TRBV7-2 and TRBJ1-2; D uncertain. V was cut by 7 bases and J by 6 bases, with 0 bases left in between. This CDR3 has 8 amino acids. CDR1 and CDR2 from the germline V gene are SGHTA and FQGNSA.